This T cell receptor beta chain was profiled in a study of blood T cell repertoires in COVID-19. Looking at the study overall: Italy, Spain and the United States were the sources of the convalescent and acute COVID-19 samples. In each case, the material was cDNA or gDNA derived from T cells, B-cell-depleted T cells, or PBMCs.

Under the authors' procedure: Amplification of reference gene primers provided the estimated nucleated cell counts. Profiling relied on immunoSEQ multiplex PCR, and the TCRdb table lists in-frame clones only, not all of them. V, J and clone size were drawn from that table, and D and trimming were deduced from the DNA. The sample includes about 73,000 clones, around 82% of them seen just once. This CDR3 is 11 amino acids long. Germline V CDR1 and CDR2: SGHTA, FQGTGA. The V and J genes are TRBV7-3 and TRBJ2-1, with 8 bases identical to TRBD2. This receptor was identified in a human donor in a cohort sampled during active COVID-19. Sample: peripheral blood. CDR3 in amino acids: CGTSPYNEQFF. The CDR3 DNA reads TGTGGGACTAGCCCCTACAATGAGCAGTTCTTC. Combining the CDR3 with reference TRBV7-3 and TRBJ2-1 gives the whole variable domain GAGVSQTPSNKVTEKGKYVELRCDPISGHTALYWYRQSLGQGPEFLIYFQGTGAADDSGLPNDRFFAVRPEGSVSTLKIQRTERGDSAVYLCGTSPYNEQFFGPGTRLTVL.